The clone carrying this T cell receptor (beta chain) was counted at least ten times. Its antigen is not identified. Looked up from germline, CDR1 is SNHLY and CDR2 is FYNNEI. Unmatched junction bases numbered 9, after V lost 3 bases and J lost 4 bases. The CDR3 is 15 amino acids. Four PCR rounds used nested alpha and beta constant region primers plus the SP2 primer. TCRdb used MiXCR to reprocess the 5' RACE reads, holding one entry per CDR3 protein. The sample records roughly 56,000 distinct CDR3 sequences, under 8.5% being singletons. An oligonucleotide containing a UMI was ligated to the 3' end of TCR cDNA. Whole-blood samples were over 2 ml of peripheral blood from healthy adult volunteers. Unsorted total RNA, about 1 to 1000 ng, was DNase treated before reverse transcription. This entry is derived from a study of naive and memory T cell subsets. Whole-study findings and limits: TCR transcript changes with activation or differentiation may affect this RNA method.

The chain couples TRBV2 to TRBJ2-7; 7 bases fit TRBD1. The receptor comes from a male donor in good health. DNA for the CDR3: TGTGCCAGCAGTGACGAGGGGGCAGTTAGGTACGAGCAGTACTTC. Its protein product is CASSDEGAVRYEQYF.